Presented here are 25 T cell receptor beta chains from one specimen sequenced in a study of a mutant IDH1 vaccine in newly diagnosed glioma. For these TCRs, the target antigens are not known. Clones were sequenced by immunoSEQ multiplex PCR, and TCRdb holds only the in-frame ones, with some missing. The data show around 50,000 clones, with around nine tenths seen just once and more than 5.5% held by the top ten. This sample's time point: week 35, safety follow-up. Doses consisted of 300 ug of mutant IDH1 20-mer peptide each, paired with topical imiquimod. This material consisted of PBMCs, taken from a glioma patient whose treatment included an IDH1 peptide vaccine. All receptors come from a woman between 40 and 55 years old with glioma.

This rearrangement joins TRBV18 to TRBJ1-2; possible D gene TRBD1, 5 bases. The germline V and J ends were trimmed by 3 bases and 1 base, with 9 bases remaining between them. The CDR3 is 14 amino acids. Germline V gene lookup returns CDR1 KGHSH and CDR2 LQKENI. In DNA form, the CDR3 reads TGTGCCAGCTCACCCAGGGAAAATAACTATGGCTACACCTTC. Translating gives CASSPRENNYGYTF. Supplemented by reference TRBV18 and TRBJ1-2, the full variable domain reads NAGVMQNPRHLVRRRGQEARLRCSPMKGHSHVYWYRQLPEEGLKFMVYLQKENIIDESGMPKERFSAEFPKEGPSILRIQQVVRGDSAAYFCASSPRENNYGYTFGSGTRLTVV.

For this clone: At one boundary the junction diverges from the germline segment, which might be a read error. The CDR3 spells CASSLEPVGGRAGRETQYF. As DNA, the CDR3 is TGTGCTAGCAGCTTAGAGCCAGTAGGCGGGAGGGCCGGGAGAGAGACCCAGTACTTC. The genes are TRBV7-7 and TRBJ2-5; 9 bases map to TRBD2. The CDR3 spans 19 residues. CDR1 is SSHAT, CDR2 FNYEAQ, per germline (reference sequence).

The chain couples TRBV6-5 to TRBJ1-4; 7 positions match TRBD1. The junction had 9 bases not matched to a gene; V was cut back by 8 bases and J by 3 bases. Germline CDR1 reads MNHEY; CDR2 reads SVGAGI. The CDR3 has 15 amino acids. CDR3 loop: CASGSRGFSNEKLFF. CDR3 coding DNA: TGTGCCAGCGGTAGCAGGGGGTTTTCTAATGAAAAACTGTTTTTT.

The CDR3 bases are TGTGCCAGCAGCCCGGGACAGGGACCCCACGAGCAGTACTTC. It yields the protein CASSPGQGPHEQYF. The V call is TRBV7-2, the J call TRBJ2-7, with TRBD1 matching over 9 bases. V lost 5 bases to trimming and J lost 5 bases; unmatched junction nucleotides: 7. Per germline, CDR1 SGHTA and CDR2 FQGNSA. The CDR3 has 14 amino acids.

This rearrangement joins TRBV7-9 to TRBJ1-4, with a possible D match to TRBD1 (6 bases). The V and J ends lost 3 bases and 8 bases respectively, with 25 bases between them. CDR3 length: 18 amino acids. CDR1 SEHNR and CDR2 FQNEAQ come from the germline V gene (reference sequence). CDR3 in amino acids: CASSLGRQATLGGEKLFF. CDR3 DNA sequence: TGTGCCAGCAGCTTGGGGAGACAGGCAACCCTCGGAGGGGAAAAACTGTTTTTT.

J is TRBJ2-7 and V is TRBV5-4, with D maybe TRBD1 (5 bases). This CDR3 spans 15 amino acids. Germline values: CDR1 SGHNT, CDR2 YYREEE (reference sequence). V lost 3 bases to trimming and J lost 3 bases, with 16 bases between them. The CDR3 DNA sequence: TGTGCCAGCAGCTCTGACAGCCCGACATACTACGAGCAGTACTTC. Translation: CASSSDSPTYYEQYF.

This clone was found once. This chain connects TRBV2 to TRBJ2-4; no clear D. The CDR3 is made up of 15 amino acids. Germline-derived CDR1 and CDR2 are SNHLY and FYNNEI. Trimming shortened V by 4 bases and J by 0 bases, and 10 bases separated the two germline ends. DNA for the CDR3: TGTGCCAGCAGTGGTTGGGCTCTAGCCAAAAACATTCAGTACTTC. Translating it yields CASSGWALAKNIQYF.

The gene calls are TRBV5-5 and TRBJ1-1; D call uncertain. Trimming took off 1 base at V and 1 base at J, with 8 bases between the two ends. Germline CDR1 is SGHKS and CDR2 is YYEKEE (reference sequence). The CDR3 contains 14 residues. In nucleotides, the CDR3 is TGTGCCAGCAGCTTGTCCGGGCCGAACACTGAAGCTTTCTTT. It is translated as CASSLSGPNTEAFF.

This sequence joins TRBV18 and TRBJ2-2, with D perhaps TRBD1 (6 bases). Trimming shortened V by 2 bases and J by 6 bases, and 16 bases separated the two germline ends. The germline CDR1 and CDR2 sequences are KGHSH and LQKENI. The CDR3 extends over 16 amino acids. CDR3 sequence reads: CASSPTGSSLAGELFF. CDR3 nucleotides: TGTGCCAGCTCACCAACAGGGAGTTCGTTGGCCGGGGAGCTGTTTTTT.

This clone was detected once. V and J are TRBV10-2 and TRBJ2-5; D is undetermined. Germline V lookup: CDR1 WSHSY, CDR2 SAAADI. The CDR3 runs to 11 residues. Trimming removed 3 bases at V and 2 bases at J, with 1 base between. The DNA for the CDR3 is TGCGCCAGCAGTGATCAAGAGACCCAGTACTTC. Its protein is CASSDQETQYF.

This clone counts as medium-sized. Other DNA sequences of this sample code for an identical CDR3. V and J are TRBV7-9 and TRBJ1-1; D is perhaps TRBD1 (5 bases). Between the trimmed V and J ends, which lost 3 bases and 1 base, there was a span of 12 bases. Germline CDR1 is SEHNR and CDR2 is FQNEAQ (reference sequence). The CDR3 extends over 15 amino acids. CDR3 sequence: CASSFSRGGNTEAFF. The CDR3 bases are TGTGCCAGCAGCTTTTCCCGGGGGGGGAACACTGAAGCTTTCTTT. The entire variable domain, with the rest obtained from reference TRBV7-9 and TRBJ1-1, is as follows: DTGVSQNPRHKITKRGQNVTFRCDPISEHNRLYWYRQTLGQGPEFLTYFQNEAQLEKSRLLSDRFSAERPKGSFSTLEIQRTEQGDSAMYLCASSFSRGGNTEAFFGQGTRLTVV.

The CDR3 here is CASSFGRMAATNEKLFF. The CDR3 region has the DNA TGTGCCAGCAGCTTCGGCCGGATGGCGGCAACTAATGAAAAACTGTTTTTT. The chain combines TRBV5-8 with TRBJ1-4; D is unresolved. V was pared by 2 bases and J by 0 bases, with 14 bases between. This CDR3 is built from 17 residues. Germline CDR1 reads SGHTS; CDR2 reads YDEGEE.

This chain connects TRBV19 to TRBJ2-1, with D perhaps TRBD2 (5 bases). The CDR3 sequence is 13 residues long. Germline V gene data show CDR1 as LNHDA and CDR2 as SQIVND (reference sequence). The V end was cut by 4 bases, the J end by 5 bases, with 9 bases between. The DNA of the CDR3 is TGTGCCAGTAGTACTCCTAGCCACAATGAGCAGTTCTTC. This sequence encodes CASSTPSHNEQFF.

This clone was seen only once. The rearrangement links TRBV4-2 to TRBJ1-1; 9 bases agree with TRBD1. Germline V CDR1 and CDR2: LGHNA, YNFKEQ. This CDR3 region has 18 residues. V shed 1 base, J shed 8 bases, and the junction held 17 bases outside the gene matches. CDR3 sequence (DNA): TGTGCCAGCAGCCAAGGTTTTTTACTGGGGGAAGGACAGGGGGAAGCTTTCTTT. Its translation is CASSQGFLLGEGQGEAFF.

The chain carries TRBV2 and TRBJ2-7, with TRBD2 matching over 10 bases. The end of the DNA is better explained by TRBJ2-4, so the J call may be wrong. From germline, CDR1 is SNHLY and CDR2 FYNNEI. The CDR3 has 12 amino acids. The CDR3 DNA follows: TGTGCCGGATCTAGCGGGGGCCCCATTCAGTACTTC. Its translation is CAGSSGGPIQYF.

The chain joins TRBV5-1 to TRBJ1-1, with TRBD1 as a possible D gene (6 bases). V dropped 0 bases and J dropped 1 base, with 13 bases sitting between them. This CDR3 comprises 16 residues. The germline V gene has CDR1 SGHRS and CDR2 YFSETQ. CDR3 nucleotide sequence: TGCGCCAGCAGCTTGGCGGGGACAACACCGAACACTGAAGCTTTCTTT. This codes for CASSLAGTTPNTEAFF.

V gene TRBV6-1 combines with J gene TRBJ1-4, with TRBD1 matching over 9 bases. Trimming removed 5 bases from V and 8 bases from J; junction bases left unmatched: 6. Germline V gene sequence: CDR1 MNHNS, CDR2 SASEGT. This CDR3 spans 14 amino acids. The CDR3 nucleotides are TGTGCCAGCAGTTGGACAGGGGTGGAGGAAAAACTGTTTTTT. Translation gives CASSWTGVEEKLFF.

The chain couples TRBV4-2 to TRBJ2-3; maybe TRBD2 (7 bases). The V end was cut by 10 bases, the J end by 3 bases, with 17 bases between. Germline V gene sequence: CDR1 LGHNA, CDR2 YNFKEQ. This CDR3 has 14 amino acids. CDR3 sequence reads: CAIAKGGGTDTQYF. Written as DNA, the CDR3 is TGTGCCATAGCTAAAGGGGGGGGGACAGATACGCAGTATTTT.

J is TRBJ2-4 and V is TRBV4-1; 7 nucleotides agree with TRBD2. The germline V gene encodes CDR1 MGHRA and CDR2 YSYEKL. The J segment lost 5 bases and the V segment lost 3 bases, leaving 7 bases of the junction unmatched. The CDR3 runs 15 residues. CDR3 nucleotide sequence: TGCGCCAGCAGCCAGATCGGGACTATTGAAAACATTCAGTACTTC. Its protein is CASSQIGTIENIQYF.

CDR3 nucleotide sequence: TGTGCCAGCAGTCAAAGTGGGAACGAGCAGTACTTC. This codes for CASSQSGNEQYF. This chain connects TRBV2 to TRBJ2-7; D unresolved. Deletions cut 5 bases from V and 5 bases from J, with 10 bases between. CDR1 is SNHLY and CDR2 is FYNNEI in the germline V gene. CDR3 size: 12 residues.

This clone appeared once. The V gene is TRBV15, the J gene TRBJ2-1; D not certain. The CDR3 runs 15 residues. In germline, CDR1 is LNHNV, CDR2 YYDKDF (reference sequence). V lost 5 bases to trimming and J lost 7 bases, with 18 bases between them. The chain's CDR3 is CATSGFIQAVNEQFF. The CDR3 DNA reads as TGTGCCACCAGCGGCTTTATTCAGGCAGTAAATGAGCAGTTCTTC.

The chain uses TRBV6-6 and TRBJ2-3; D tentatively fits TRBD1 or TRBD2 (5 bases each). The CDR3 is 13 amino acids. The germline gives CDR1 MNHNY, CDR2 SVGAGI (reference sequence). V gave up 6 bases and J gave up 0 bases, with 7 bases separating them. The DNA for the CDR3 is TGTGCCAGCAGAAGGGACAGCACAGATACGCAGTATTTT. It encodes CASRRDSTDTQYF.

The rearrangement joins TRBV4-3 to TRBJ2-4; possible D gene TRBD2, 5 bases. The ends were cut back, 0 bases at V and 0 bases at J, with 9 bases in the middle. In germline, CDR1 is LGHNA, CDR2 YSLEER. The CDR3 is 16 amino acids. This CDR3 is CASSQDAAGAKNIQYF. DNA of the CDR3: TGCGCCAGCAGCCAAGATGCGGCGGGAGCCAAAAACATTCAGTACTTC.

This clone showed up just once. V usage is TRBV30 and J usage is TRBJ2-7; D is ambiguous. Germline V lookup: CDR1 GTSNPN, CDR2 SVGIG (reference sequence). CDR3 length: 11 amino acids. Trimming took 1 base from V and 5 from J, leaving 6 bases between them. In DNA, the CDR3 is TGTGCCTGGAGTGATAAAAACGAGCAGTACTTC. Translated, it gives CAWSDKNEQYF.

This rearrangement joins TRBV7-9 to TRBJ1-2; TRBD1 might be the D (6 bases). Trimming cost V 4 bases and J 3 bases, with 15 bases left between them. From germline, CDR1 is SEHNR and CDR2 FQNEAQ (reference sequence). The length of the CDR3 is 15 residues. The CDR3 loop is CASSSSQGLDYGYTF. Written as DNA, the CDR3 is TGTGCCAGCAGCTCCTCGCAGGGGCTAGACTATGGCTACACCTTC.